This T cell receptor beta chain was observed in a study of T-cell reconstitution after alpha-beta-depleted transplantation in children. The V gene's germline CDR1 is SEHNR and CDR2 FQNEAQ (reference sequence). V gave up 5 bases and J gave up 5 bases, with 12 bases separating them. The CDR3 is 13 amino acids. This clonotype was seen a handful of times. Unique molecular identifiers were built into the TCRbeta library. TCRdb redid the calling of the PCR reads with MiXCR, one entry per CDR3 protein. The repertoire has approximately 590,000 distinct CDR3 sequences, about 11% of them found once; the top ten carry roughly 3.9%.

The chain employs TRBV7-9 and TRBJ2-5, with D possibly being TRBD1 (5 bases). The sequencing used PBMCs from the stem cell graft donor, collected from the stem cell graft. The TCR sequence derives from a human donor who donated a stem cell graft to a child with acute myeloid leukemia. CDR3: CASSVDNRETQYF. The DNA for the CDR3 is TGTGCCAGCAGCGTGGACAACCGGGAGACCCAGTACTTC.